The 2 T cell receptor beta chains in this list originate from one sample, sequenced in a study of shared clonotypes between healthy human individuals. Assay: immunoSEQ multiplex PCR; the TCRdb copy retains only in-frame clones and omits some. Of 2.5 million or so clones listed, about 92% were seen once; the top ten hold over 0.12%. Sequencing was carried out using naive CD4+ T cells sorted from blood. The subset denotes: CD45RA+ positively selected. The receptors stem from a man younger than 35 in good health.

The chain couples TRBV5-6 to TRBJ1-6; tentatively, D is TRBD1 (6 bases). V was pared by 2 bases and J by 7 bases, with 10 bases between. Germline CDR1 SGHDT, CDR2 YYEEEE. The CDR3 length is 14 residues. Written as DNA, the CDR3 is TGTGCCAGCAGCTTTGGACAGCGGAATTCACCCCTCCACTTT. The encoded protein is CASSFGQRNSPLHF. The complete variable domain, with remaining parts taken from reference TRBV5-6 and TRBJ1-6, reads DAGVTQSPTHLIKTRGQQVTLRCSPKSGHDTVSWYQQALGQGPQFIFQYYEEEERQRGNFPDRFSGHQFPNYSSELNVNALLLGDSALYLCASSFGQRNSPLHFGNGTRLTVT.

This chain joins TRBV19 and TRBJ2-3, with 11 bases fitting TRBD1. The V segment lost 7 bases and the J segment 3 bases; nucleotides outside the gene matches: 9. Per the germline V gene, CDR1 is LNHDA and CDR2 is SQIVND (reference sequence). The CDR3 is 16 amino acids. The CDR3 DNA reads TGTGCCAGTACCTCCCTGGACAGGGGGCTAACAGATACGCAGTATTTT. It codes for CASTSLDRGLTDTQYF.